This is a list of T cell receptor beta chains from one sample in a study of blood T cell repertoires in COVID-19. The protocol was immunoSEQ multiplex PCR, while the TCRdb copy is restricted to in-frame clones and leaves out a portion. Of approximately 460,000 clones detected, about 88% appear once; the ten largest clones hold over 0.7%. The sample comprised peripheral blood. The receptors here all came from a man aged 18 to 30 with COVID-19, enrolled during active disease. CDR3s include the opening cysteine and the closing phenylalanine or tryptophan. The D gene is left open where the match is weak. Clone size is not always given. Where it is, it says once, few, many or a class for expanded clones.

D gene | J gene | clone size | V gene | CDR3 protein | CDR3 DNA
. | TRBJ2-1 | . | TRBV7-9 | CASSLVIDNEQFF | TGTGCCAGCAGCTTAGTGATAGACAATGAGCAGTTCTTC
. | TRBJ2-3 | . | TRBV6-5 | CASSYRGDTQYF | TGTGCCAGCAGTTACCGGGGGGATACGCAGTATTTT
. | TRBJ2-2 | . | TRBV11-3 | CASSGPTSSSLGGELFF | TGTGCCAGCAGCGGCCCCACTAGCTCTTCGTTAGGCGGGGAGCTGTTTTTT
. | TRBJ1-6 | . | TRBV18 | CASSPGQEAGTLHF | TGTGCCAGCTCACCAGGGCAGGAGGCGGGAACCCTCCACTTT
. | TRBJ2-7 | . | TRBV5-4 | CASTLNGKGLRHYEQYF | TGTGCCAGCACCTTAAATGGTAAGGGGCTCCGGCACTACGAGCAGTACTTC
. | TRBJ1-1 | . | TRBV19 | CASSWGHTEAFF | TGTGCCAGTAGTTGGGGCCATACTGAAGCTTTCTTT
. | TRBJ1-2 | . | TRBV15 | CATSRGAGGGQGYGYTF | TGTGCCACCAGCAGGGGCGCGGGCGGGGGGCAAGGCTATGGCTACACCTTC
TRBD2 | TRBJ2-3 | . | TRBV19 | CASSFWTSGTDTQYF | TGTGCCAGTAGTTTTTGGACTAGCGGGACAGATACGCAGTATTTT
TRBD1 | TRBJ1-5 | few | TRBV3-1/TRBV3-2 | CASSQGTGANQPQHF | TGTGCCAGCAGCCAAGGGACAGGGGCCAATCAGCCCCAGCATTTT
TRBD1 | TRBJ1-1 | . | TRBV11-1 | CASSLQGVNTEAFF | TGTGCCAGCAGCTTACAGGGGGTGAACACTGAAGCTTTCTTT
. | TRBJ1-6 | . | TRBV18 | CASSLDRRNSPLHF | TGTGCCAGCTCACTCGACAGGCGTAATTCACCCCTCCACTTT
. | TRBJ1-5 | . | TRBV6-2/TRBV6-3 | CASSYVQASNQPQHF | TGTGCCAGCAGTTACGTTCAGGCTAGCAATCAGCCCCAGCATTTT
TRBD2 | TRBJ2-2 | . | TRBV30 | CAWSGSSGRSTGELFF | TGTGCCTGGAGTGGATCTAGCGGGAGAAGCACCGGGGAGCTGTTTTTT
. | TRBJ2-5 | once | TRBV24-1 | CATSDNRPSETQYF | TGTGCCACCAGTGACAACAGACCTTCAGAGACCCAGTACTTC
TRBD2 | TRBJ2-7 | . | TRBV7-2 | CASSRGLAGGGYEQYF | TGTGCCAGCAGCCGCGGACTAGCGGGGGGCGGGTACGAGCAGTACTTC
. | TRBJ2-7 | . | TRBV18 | CASSGGGYEQYF | TGTGCCAGCTCCGGCGGTGGATACGAGCAGTACTTC
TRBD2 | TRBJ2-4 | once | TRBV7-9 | CASSFPSGESNIQYF | TGTGCCAGCAGCTTTCCTAGCGGGGAAAGTAACATTCAGTACTTC
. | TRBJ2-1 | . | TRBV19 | CASSPAQDNEQFF | TGTGCCAGTAGTCCCGCGCAGGACAATGAGCAGTTCTTC
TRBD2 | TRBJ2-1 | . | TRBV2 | CASLMQGLAGGESYNEQFF | TGTGCCAGCCTGATGCAGGGACTAGCGGGGGGGGAGTCCTACAATGAGCAGTTCTTC
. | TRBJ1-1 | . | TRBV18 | CASSPETAHTEAFF | TGTGCCAGCTCACCAGAGACAGCCCACACTGAAGCTTTCTTT
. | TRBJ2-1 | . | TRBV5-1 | CASSLAGLEQFF | TGCGCCAGCAGCTTGGCCGGACTAGAGCAGTTCTTC
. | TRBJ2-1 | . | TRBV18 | CASSPDSNNEQFF | TGTGCCAGCTCACCAGACAGTAACAATGAGCAGTTCTTC
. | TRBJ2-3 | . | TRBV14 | CASSQETQDTQYF | TGTGCCAGCAGCCAAGAAACACAGGATACGCAGTATTTT
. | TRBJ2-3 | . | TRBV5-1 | CASSPTSLRLSTDTQYF | TGCGCCAGCAGCCCTACGTCCCTACGTCTCAGCACAGATACGCAGTATTTT
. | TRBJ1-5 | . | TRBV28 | CASSSTGYSNQPQHF | TGTGCCAGCAGTAGCACAGGCTATAGCAATCAGCCCCAGCATTTT
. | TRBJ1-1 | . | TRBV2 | CASRGNSGTEAFF | TGTGCCAGCAGGGGCAACTCCGGTACTGAAGCTTTCTTT
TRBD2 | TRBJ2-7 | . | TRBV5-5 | CASSLRLAGGSGYEQYF | TGTGCCAGCAGCTTGAGGCTAGCGGGAGGGTCTGGCTACGAGCAGTACTTC
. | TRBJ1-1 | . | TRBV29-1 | CSVSTVNTEAFF | TGCAGCGTCAGTACAGTGAACACTGAAGCTTTCTTT
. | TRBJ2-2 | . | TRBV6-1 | CASSGSLAVANTGELFF | TGTGCCAGCAGTGGTTCTCTAGCAGTCGCGAACACCGGGGAGCTGTTTTTT
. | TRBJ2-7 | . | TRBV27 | CASSLQGGGNYEQYF | TGTGCCAGCAGTTTACAGGGAGGGGGAAACTACGAGCAGTACTTC
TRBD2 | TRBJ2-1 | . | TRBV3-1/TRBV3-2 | CASSLSGGSNEQFF | TGTGCCAGCAGCCTTTCGGGCGGGAGCAATGAGCAGTTCTTC
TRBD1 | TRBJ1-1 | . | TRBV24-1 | CATSCLGQANTEAFF | TGTGCCACCAGTTGCCTGGGACAGGCGAACACTGAAGCTTTCTTT
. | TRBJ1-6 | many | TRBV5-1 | CASSLVNRLRNSPLHF | TGCGCCAGCAGCTTGGTGAACAGGTTAAGGAATTCACCCCTCCACTTT
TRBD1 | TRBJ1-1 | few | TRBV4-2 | CASSQEGGRGVNTEAFF | TGTGCCAGCAGCCAAGAAGGCGGCAGGGGGGTGAACACTGAAGCTTTCTTT
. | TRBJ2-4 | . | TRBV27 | CASRRTGAKNIQYF | TGTGCCAGCAGACGCACAGGGGCCAAAAACATTCAGTACTTC
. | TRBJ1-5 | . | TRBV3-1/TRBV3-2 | CASSQDHRGYDQPQHF | TGTGCCAGCAGCCAAGATCACCGAGGGTACGATCAGCCCCAGCATTTT
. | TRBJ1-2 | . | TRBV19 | CASSIGVGAYGYTF | TGTGCCAGTAGTATCGGCGTTGGGGCCTATGGCTACACCTTC
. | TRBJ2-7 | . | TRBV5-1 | CASSLYGEGREQYF | TGCGCCAGCAGCTTGTACGGTGAGGGGAGGGAGCAGTACTTC
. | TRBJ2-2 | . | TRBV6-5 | CASRQGMNTGELFF | TGTGCCAGCAGGCAGGGCATGAACACCGGGGAGCTGTTTTTT
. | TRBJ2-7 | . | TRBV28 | CASSSVPYEQYF | TGTGCCAGCAGTTCCGTCCCCTACGAGCAGTACTTC
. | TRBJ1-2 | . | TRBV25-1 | CASRNSGTNSYGYTF | TGTGCCAGCAGGAATTCCGGGACAAATAGTTATGGCTACACCTTC
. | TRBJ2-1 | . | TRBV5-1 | CASSLSGPYNEQFF | TGCGCCAGCAGCTTGAGCGGACCCTACAATGAGCAGTTCTTC
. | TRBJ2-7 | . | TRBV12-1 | CASSNSSYEQYF | TGTGCCAGCAGCAACAGCTCCTACGAGCAGTACTTC
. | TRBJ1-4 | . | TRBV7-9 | CASSLGRATNEKLFF | TGTGCCAGCAGCTTAGGGAGAGCAACTAATGAAAAACTGTTTTTT
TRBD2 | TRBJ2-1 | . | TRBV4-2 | CASSRGTSGSYNEQFF | TGTGCCAGCAGCCGCGGGACTAGCGGGAGCTACAATGAGCAGTTCTTC
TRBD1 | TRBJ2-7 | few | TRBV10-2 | CATTGTGAYEQYF | TGCGCCACCACCGGGACAGGGGCCTACGAGCAGTACTTC
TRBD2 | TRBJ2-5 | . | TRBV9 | CASSAPGGLETQYF | TGTGCCAGCAGCGCCCCGGGGGGGCTGGAGACCCAGTACTTC
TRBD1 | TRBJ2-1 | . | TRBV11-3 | CASSISGGSQFF | TGTGCCAGCAGCATCTCAGGGGGTTCGCAGTTCTTC
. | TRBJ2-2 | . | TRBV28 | CASSFVTTGTGELFF | TGTGCCAGCAGTTTCGTCACCACGGGAACCGGGGAGCTGTTTTTT
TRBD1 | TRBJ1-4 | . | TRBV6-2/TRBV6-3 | CASSYSGDRGNEKLFF | TGTGCCAGCAGTTACTCGGGGGACAGGGGAAATGAAAAACTGTTTTTT
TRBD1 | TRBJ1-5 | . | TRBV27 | CASGSSGQGWPSSNQPQHF | TGTGCCAGCGGTTCCTCCGGACAGGGTTGGCCGTCAAGCAATCAGCCCCAGCATTTT
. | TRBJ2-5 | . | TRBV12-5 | CASAQGGAQETQYF | TGTGCTAGTGCCCAAGGGGGGGCCCAAGAGACCCAGTACTTC
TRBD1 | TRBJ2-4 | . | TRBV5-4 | CASSLGVGTENIQYF | TGTGCCAGCAGCTTGGGAGTCGGGACAGAAAACATTCAGTACTTC
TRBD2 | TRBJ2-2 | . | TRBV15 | CATRRGPSGSGGELFF | TGTGCCACCAGAAGAGGCCCTAGCGGGAGCGGCGGGGAGCTGTTTTTT
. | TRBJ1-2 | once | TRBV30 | CACHLEGPSGYTF | TGTGCCTGCCATTTGGAGGGGCCCAGTGGCTACACCTTC
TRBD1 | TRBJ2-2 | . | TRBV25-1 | CASSGHTGTGSTGELFF | TGTGCCAGCAGTGGCCATACCGGGACAGGGTCCACCGGGGAGCTGTTTTTT
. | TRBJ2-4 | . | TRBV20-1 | CSAREGAFQYF | TGCAGTGCTAGGGAAGGGGCATTTCAGTACTTC
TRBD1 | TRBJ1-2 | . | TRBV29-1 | CSVVDAGGIYGYTF | TGCAGCGTTGTGGATGCAGGGGGGATCTATGGCTACACCTTC
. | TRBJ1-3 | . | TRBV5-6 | CASSASYSGNTIYF | TGTGCCAGCAGCGCGTCATACTCTGGAAACACCATATATTTT
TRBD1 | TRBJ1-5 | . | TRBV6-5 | CAILRDRGQPQHF | TGTGCCATCCTCCGGGACAGGGGCCAGCCCCAGCATTTT